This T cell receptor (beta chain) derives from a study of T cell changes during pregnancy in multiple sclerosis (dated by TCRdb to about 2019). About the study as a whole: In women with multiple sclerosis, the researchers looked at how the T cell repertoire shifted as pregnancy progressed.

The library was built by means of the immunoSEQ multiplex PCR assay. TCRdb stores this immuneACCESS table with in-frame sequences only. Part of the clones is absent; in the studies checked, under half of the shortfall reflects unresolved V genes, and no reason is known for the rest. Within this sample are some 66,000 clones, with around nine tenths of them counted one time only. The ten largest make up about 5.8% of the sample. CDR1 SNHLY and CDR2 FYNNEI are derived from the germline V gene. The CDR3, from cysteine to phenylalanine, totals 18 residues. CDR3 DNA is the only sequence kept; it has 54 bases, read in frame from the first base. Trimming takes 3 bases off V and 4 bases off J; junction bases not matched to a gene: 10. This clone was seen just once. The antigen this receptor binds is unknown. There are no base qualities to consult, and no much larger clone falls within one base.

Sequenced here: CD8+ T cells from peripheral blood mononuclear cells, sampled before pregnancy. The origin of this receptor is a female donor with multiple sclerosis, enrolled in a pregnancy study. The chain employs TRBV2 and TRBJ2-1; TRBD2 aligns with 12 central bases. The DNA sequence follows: TGTGCCAGCAGTGACGCACAGACTAGCGGGGGTGTTTACAATGAGCAGTTCTTC. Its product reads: CASSDAQTSGGVYNEQFF.